This TCR beta chain was identified during a study of regulatory T cells in long-lasting Graves disease. Across the whole study: The criterion for persistent Graves' disease was over 5 years of antithyroid drugs with positive TSH receptor antibodies.

Turning to this clonotype: What it binds is not known. One end of the junction is discordant with germline, which a read error may explain.

Time point in this sample: persistent/refractory GD, antithyroid drugs over 5 years with positive TRAb. PBMC-derived RNA was used for the TCR library. The CDR3 is 14 amino acids. Germline loops: CDR1 LGHDT, CDR2 YNNKEL (reference sequence). Arm-PCR with iRepertoire HTBI primers amplified the CDR3 regions for these TCR beta libraries. As handled by the study authors: Samples revealed about 63 TRBV and 15 or so TRBJ segments. In TCRdb, the multiplex PCR reads were re-called with MiXCR into one record per CDR3 protein. The V and J calls shown here were made by TCRdb, not taken from the authors' results. The sample has over 450,000 distinct CDR3 sequences, 20% to 25% seen once; the top ten hold approximately 6.4%. Study-wide results and limits: Persistent Graves' patients showed less TCR diversity than newly diagnosed ones.

This sequence originates from a female donor with Graves disease. This material consisted of peripheral blood mononuclear cells (PBMCs), taken when the disease was refractory, from a patient treated with antithyroid drugs. The chain carries TRBV3-1 and TRBJ2-4; the D is unclear. The CDR3 reads CASSQAGAKNVQYF. The CDR3 nucleotides read TGTGCCAGCAGCCAAGCAGGAGCCAAAAACGTTCAGTACTTC.